This TCR beta chain was sequenced for a study of blood T cell repertoires in COVID-19. Here immunoSEQ multiplex PCR was the method, and the copy in TCRdb shows in-frame clones only, minus some. The sample yields about 100,000 clones, approximately 90% seen once. Per the germline V gene, CDR1 is LNHNV and CDR2 is YYDKDF (reference sequence). CDR3 size: 14 residues. Trimming shortened V by 1 base and J by 5 bases, and 8 bases separated the two germline ends. The sequenced sample was peripheral blood. This clonotype was obtained from a man in his sixties with acute or convalescent COVID-19. The chain links TRBV15 to TRBJ1-4; D remains ambiguous. CDR3 nucleotides: TGTGCCACCAGCAGAGGGTCAGAAAATGAAAAACTGTTTTTT. Encoded protein: CATSRGSENEKLFF. Using reference TRBV15 and TRBJ1-4 for the parts outside the CDR3, the full variable domain is DAMVIQNPRYQVTQFGKPVTLSCSQTLNHNVMYWYQQKSSQAPKLLFHYYDKDFNNEADTPDNFQSRRPNTSFCFLDIRSPGLGDTAMYLCATSRGSENEKLFFGSGTQLSVL.